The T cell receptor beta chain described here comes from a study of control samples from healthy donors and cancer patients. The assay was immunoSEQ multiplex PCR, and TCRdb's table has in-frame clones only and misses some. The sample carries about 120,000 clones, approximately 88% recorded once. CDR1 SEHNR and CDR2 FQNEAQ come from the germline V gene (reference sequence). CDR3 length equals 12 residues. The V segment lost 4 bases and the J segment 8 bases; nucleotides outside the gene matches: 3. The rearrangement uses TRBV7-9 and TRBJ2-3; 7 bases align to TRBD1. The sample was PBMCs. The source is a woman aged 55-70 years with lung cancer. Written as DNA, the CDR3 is TGTGCCAGCAGCTCCGACAGGGTTACGCAGTATTTT. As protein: CASSSDRVTQYF.